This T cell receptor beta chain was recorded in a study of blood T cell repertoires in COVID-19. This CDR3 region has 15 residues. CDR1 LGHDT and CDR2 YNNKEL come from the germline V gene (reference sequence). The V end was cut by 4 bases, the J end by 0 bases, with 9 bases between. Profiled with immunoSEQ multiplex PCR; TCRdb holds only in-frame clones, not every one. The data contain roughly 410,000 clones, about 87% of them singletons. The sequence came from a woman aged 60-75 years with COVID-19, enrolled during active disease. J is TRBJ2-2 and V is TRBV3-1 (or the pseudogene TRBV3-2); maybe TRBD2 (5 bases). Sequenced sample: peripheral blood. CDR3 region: CASSRPGANTGELFF. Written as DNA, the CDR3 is TGTGCCAGCAGCCGCCCCGGGGCGAACACCGGGGAGCTGTTTTTT.